This TCR beta chain was found in a study of T cells in Graves' hyperthyroidism and ophthalmopathy. Lactation, pregnancy, other autoimmune disease or uncontrolled infection excluded patients. Diagnosis rested on symptoms, serum thyroxine and TRAb, thyroid ultrasound, and orbital computed tomography. The CDR3 is 14 residues long. V gave up 4 bases and J gave up 7 bases, with 14 bases separating them. The germline V gene encodes CDR1 SGDLS and CDR2 YYNGEE. This clonotype was observed at least ten times. Its target is not known. General study results and limits: Ophthalmopathy, which appeared later, was predicted by the model a median approximately 6.7 months before onset.

RNA transcripts yielded amplified TCR beta CDR3 regions. First-round RT-PCR with HTBI primers amplified the TCR CDR3 region. Each CDR3 protein is one row after TCRdb ran MiXCR on the multiplex PCR reads. The sample lists over 650,000 distinct CDR3 sequences; about 45% were seen once. The receptor's source is an adult man with Graves' disease, either hyperthyroidism or ophthalmopathy (not recorded which). The chain is built from TRBV9 and TRBJ1-4; D remains ambiguous. Material: peripheral blood or thyroid tissue (not recorded which). The CDR3, as DNA: TGTGCCAGCAGCCCCCCAGCGCCACGTGAAAAACTGTTTTTT. Protein sequence: CASSPPAPREKLFF.